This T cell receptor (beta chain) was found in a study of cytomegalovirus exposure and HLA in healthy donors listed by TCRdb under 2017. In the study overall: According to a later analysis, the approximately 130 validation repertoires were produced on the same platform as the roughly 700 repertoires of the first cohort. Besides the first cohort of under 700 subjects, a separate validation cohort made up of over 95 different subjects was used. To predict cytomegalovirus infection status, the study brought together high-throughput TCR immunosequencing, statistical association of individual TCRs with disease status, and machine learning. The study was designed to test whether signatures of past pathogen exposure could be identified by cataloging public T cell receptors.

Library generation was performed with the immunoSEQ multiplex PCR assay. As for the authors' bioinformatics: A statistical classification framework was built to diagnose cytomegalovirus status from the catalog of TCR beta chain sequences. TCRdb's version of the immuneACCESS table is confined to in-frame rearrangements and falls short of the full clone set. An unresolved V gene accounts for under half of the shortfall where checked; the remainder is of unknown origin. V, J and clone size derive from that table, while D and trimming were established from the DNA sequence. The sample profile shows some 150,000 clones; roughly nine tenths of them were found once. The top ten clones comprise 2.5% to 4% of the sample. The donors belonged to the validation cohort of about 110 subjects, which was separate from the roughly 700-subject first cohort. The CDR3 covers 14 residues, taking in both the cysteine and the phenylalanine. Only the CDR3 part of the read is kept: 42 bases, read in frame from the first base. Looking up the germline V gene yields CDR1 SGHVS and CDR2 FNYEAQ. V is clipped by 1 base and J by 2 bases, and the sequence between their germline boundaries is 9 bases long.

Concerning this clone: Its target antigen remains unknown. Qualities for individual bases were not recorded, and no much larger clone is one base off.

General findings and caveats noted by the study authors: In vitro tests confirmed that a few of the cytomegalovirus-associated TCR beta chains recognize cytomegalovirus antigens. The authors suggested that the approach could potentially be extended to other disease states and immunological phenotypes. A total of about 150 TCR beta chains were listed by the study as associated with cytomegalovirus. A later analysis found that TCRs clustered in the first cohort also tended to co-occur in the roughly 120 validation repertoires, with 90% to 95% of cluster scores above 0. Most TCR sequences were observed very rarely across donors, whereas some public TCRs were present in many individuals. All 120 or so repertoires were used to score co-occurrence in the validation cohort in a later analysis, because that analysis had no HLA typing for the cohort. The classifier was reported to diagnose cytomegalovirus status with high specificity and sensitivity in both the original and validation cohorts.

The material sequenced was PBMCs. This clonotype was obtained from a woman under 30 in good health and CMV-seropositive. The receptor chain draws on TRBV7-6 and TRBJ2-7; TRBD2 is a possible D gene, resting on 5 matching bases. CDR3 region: CASSLEAGTYEQYF. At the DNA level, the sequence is TGTGCCAGCAGCTTAGAGGCCGGGACCTACGAGCAGTACTTC.